The TCR beta chain under discussion was sequenced for a study of blood T cell repertoires in COVID-19. Background on the study: Samples representing acute and convalescent COVID-19 were sourced from the United States, Italy and Spain. Nucleic acid was either cDNA or gDNA, and it came from T cells, B-cell-depleted T cells, or PBMCs.

In the authors' workflow: Amplification of reference gene primers provided the estimated nucleated cell counts. Using immunoSEQ multiplex PCR, the repertoire was profiled, and TCRdb retains in-frame clones only, with some absent. That table is the source of V, J and clone size, and D and trimming were worked out from the DNA. The data contain more than 200,000 clones, about 80% of them singletons. V lost 0 bases to trimming and J lost 4 bases, with 15 bases between them. CDR1 is MNHEY and CDR2 is SVGAGI in the germline V gene. The CDR3 spans 16 residues. Sequencing was done on a sample of peripheral blood. The receptor comes from a man older than 75 with acute or convalescent COVID-19. The genes are TRBV6-5 and TRBJ1-2; no clear D gene. CDR3 sequence reads: CASSYSRLATFYGYTF. The CDR3 DNA reads TGTGCCAGCAGTTACTCGAGGCTAGCTACCTTCTATGGCTACACCTTC.